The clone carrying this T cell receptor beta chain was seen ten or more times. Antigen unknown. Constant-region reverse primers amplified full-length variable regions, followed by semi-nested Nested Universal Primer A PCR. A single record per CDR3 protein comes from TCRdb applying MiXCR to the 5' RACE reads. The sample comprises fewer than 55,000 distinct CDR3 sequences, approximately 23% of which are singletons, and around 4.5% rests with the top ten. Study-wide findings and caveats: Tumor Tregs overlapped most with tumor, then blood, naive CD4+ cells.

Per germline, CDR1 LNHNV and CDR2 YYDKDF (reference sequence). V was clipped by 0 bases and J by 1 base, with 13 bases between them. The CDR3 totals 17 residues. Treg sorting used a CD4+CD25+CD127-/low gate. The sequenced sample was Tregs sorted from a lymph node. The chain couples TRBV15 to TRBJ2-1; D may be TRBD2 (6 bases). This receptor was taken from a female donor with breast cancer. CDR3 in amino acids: CATSRDRGNVSYNEQFF. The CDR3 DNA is TGTGCCACCAGCAGAGATCGGGGGAATGTTTCCTACAATGAGCAGTTCTTC.